The T cell receptor beta chain under discussion was sequenced for a study of cytomegalovirus exposure and HLA in healthy donors. On the study more broadly: T cells numbering some 170 million yielded 95 million to 140 million unique TCR beta sequences in an earlier analysis.

The J segment lost 4 bases and the V segment lost 7 bases, leaving 5 bases of the junction unmatched. The CDR3 has 15 amino acids. Germline V gene lookup returns CDR1 MNHNS and CDR2 SASEGT. PCR employed 60 Vbeta and 13 Jbeta primers. Only in-frame clones appear in the TCRdb table, and some are missing; sequencing was by immunoSEQ multiplex PCR. The data hold some 130,000 clones, with 80% observed a single time. Turning to this clone: What it recognizes is unknown.

Overall study results and limits: Later analysis identified a missense DCLRE1C variant that was linked to TCR beta V- and J-gene trimming. Productive status was seen about 87% or about 30% of the time for most TCR beta V segments in an earlier analysis.

What was sequenced was PBMCs. The receptor was derived from a man younger than 45 in good health and CMV-seronegative. This chain uses TRBV6-1 with TRBJ2-1, with 12 bases that match TRBD2. The CDR3 loop reads CASIPGLAGYNEQFF. CDR3 in DNA: TGTGCCAGCATTCCGGGACTAGCGGGTTACAATGAGCAGTTCTTC.